These 32 T cell receptor beta chains share one sample of origin, sequenced in a study of T cells in Graves' hyperthyroidism and ophthalmopathy. Amplification of TCR beta CDR3 regions used RNA as the template. The TCR CDR3 first-round RT-PCR relied on the HTBI primer set. TCRdb recomputed calls from the multiplex PCR reads with MiXCR, one row per CDR3 protein. Among some 340,000 distinct CDR3 sequences, roughly an eighth were seen once, and the ten largest hold almost 35%. Source material: blood. The receptors were gathered from a woman in her thirties or forties with Graves' ophthalmopathy.

The genes are TRBV5-1 and TRBJ1-1; 8 bases are a match to TRBD1. There are 18 residues in the CDR3. Germline CDR1 is SGHRS and CDR2 is YFSETQ. After removal of 4 bases from V and 0 bases from J, the junction contained 14 bases not matched to a gene. The CDR3 region is CASSPGPGGLGMNTEAFF. The CDR3 DNA reads as TGCGCCAGCAGCCCCGGACCAGGGGGCTTGGGCATGAACACTGAAGCTTTCTTT.

This clonotype was counted only a few times. V is TRBV5-1 and J is TRBJ1-1; perhaps TRBD1 as D (5 bases). Trimming pared 3 bases from V and 4 bases from J, leaving 16 bases between. CDR3 length equals 15 residues. In germline, CDR1 is SGHRS, CDR2 YFSETQ. CDR3 sequence reads: CASSSPGRRGTEAFF. CDR3 in DNA: TGCGCCAGCAGCTCTCCAGGGCGGCGGGGCACTGAAGCTTTCTTT.

This clonotype was seen at least ten times. The genes are TRBV7-2 and TRBJ1-5; no definite D call. CDR3 length: 13 residues. Per germline, CDR1 SGHTA and CDR2 FQGNSA. Trimming took off 3 bases at V and 4 bases at J, with 7 bases between the two ends. CDR3 nucleotide sequence: TGTGCCAGCAGCTTGCACAGTAATCAGCCCCAGCATTTT. Its protein is CASSLHSNQPQHF.

The rearrangement joins TRBV5-5 to TRBJ1-1, with TRBD1 as a possible D gene (6 bases). CDR1 and CDR2 (germline): SGHKS, YYEKEE (reference sequence). The CDR3 extends over 18 amino acids. The ends were cut back, 2 bases at V and 1 base at J, with 21 bases in the middle. Here the CDR3 DNA reads TGTGCCAGCAGCTTTTGGGGCAGGGGACTTAAAAGGAACACTGAAGCTTTCTTT. It translates to CASSFWGRGLKRNTEAFF.

This clonotype was seen many times. The chain couples TRBV11-2 to TRBJ2-1; D may be TRBD2 (5 bases). CDR1 SGHAT and CDR2 FQNNGV come from the germline V gene. The length of the CDR3 is 15 residues. V was clipped by 2 bases and J by 7 bases, with 15 bases between them. The CDR3 DNA is TGTGCCAGCAGCTTATCCCCGGGGAGAAGGAATGAGCAGTTCTTC. This gives the protein CASSLSPGRRNEQFF.

The chain is built from TRBV28 and TRBJ2-1; D may be TRBD1 or TRBD2 (6 bases each). CDR3 length equals 14 residues. Trimming removed 3 bases at V and 16 bases at J, with 22 bases between. Looked up from germline, CDR1 is MDHEN and CDR2 is SYDVKM. The CDR3 protein is CASSLRDRRQELFF. The CDR3 DNA reads as TGTGCCAGCAGTTTGCGGGATCGGAGACAGGAACTATTCTTC.

The chain joins TRBV18 to TRBJ1-3; a weak D match, TRBD1 (6 bases). Trimming stripped 3 bases from V and 0 bases from J, with 12 bases between. This CDR3 has 16 amino acids. Germline values: CDR1 KGHSH, CDR2 LQKENI. In DNA form, the CDR3 reads TGTGCCAGCTCACCCTCAGGGGTGAACTCTGGAAACACCATATATTTT. Protein sequence: CASSPSGVNSGNTIYF. The full variable domain, rest sourced from reference TRBV18 and TRBJ1-3, is NAGVMQNPRHLVRRRGQEARLRCSPMKGHSHVYWYRQLPEEGLKFMVYLQKENIIDESGMPKERFSAEFPKEGPSILRIQQVVRGDSAAYFCASSPSGVNSGNTIYFGEGSWLTVV.

V is TRBV3-1 and J is TRBJ2-1; unclear D gene. CDR1 and CDR2 from the germline V gene are LGHDT and YNNKEL (reference sequence). Trimming pared 4 bases from V and 6 bases from J, leaving 13 bases between. This CDR3 region has 14 residues. The CDR3 sequence: CASSPGPLSNEQFF. The DNA for the CDR3 is TGTGCCAGCAGCCCCGGCCCTCTGTCCAATGAGCAGTTCTTC.

A few counts support this clonotype. CDR3 residues: CASSSYNEKLFF. In DNA, the CDR3 is TGTGCCAGCAGCTCGTATAATGAAAAACTGTTTTTT. The chain links TRBV11-3 to TRBJ1-4; D uncertain. The V end was cut by 4 bases, the J end by 4 bases, with 4 bases between. Germline CDR1 is SGHNT and CDR2 is YENEEA. This CDR3 spans 12 amino acids.

Only a few counts were recorded for this clonotype. DNA of the CDR3: TGTGCCAGCAGCTTAGTTGGGGGAGGACTAAATGAGCAGTTCTTC. Residues: CASSLVGGGLNEQFF. The chain couples TRBV11-2 to TRBJ2-1, with D possibly matching TRBD2 (6 bases). Trimming removed 1 base from V and 7 bases from J, with 14 bases in between. The CDR3 loop spans 15 amino acids. Per the germline V gene, CDR1 is SGHAT and CDR2 is FQNNGV.

This clonotype was seen a handful of times. J is TRBJ1-2 and V is TRBV29-1, with TRBD1 identical over 11 bases. Germline V lookup: CDR1 SQVTM, CDR2 ANQGSEA. Trimming at V came to 3 bases and at J to 8 bases, leaving 8 bases not matched to a gene. This CDR3 has 14 amino acids. Written as DNA, the CDR3 is TGCAGCGTTGACTCCCCCGGGACAGGGGGAGGCTACACCTTC. Translated, it gives CSVDSPGTGGGYTF. The full variable domain, completed using reference TRBV29-1 and TRBJ1-2, is SAVISQKPSRDICQRGTSLTIQCQVDSQVTMMFWYRQQPGQSLTLIATANQGSEATYESGFVIDKFPISRPNLTFSTLTVSNMSPEDSSIYLCSVDSPGTGGGYTFGSGTRLTVV.

This chain links TRBV20-1 with TRBJ2-7; 7 nucleotides align to TRBD2. Germline V CDR1 and CDR2: DFQATT, SNEGSKA (reference sequence). The CDR3 extends over 15 amino acids. The V gene end was trimmed by 2 bases and the J gene end by 3 bases; junction bases not matched to a gene: 10. This CDR3 is CSARTPGGRSYEQYF. CDR3 sequence (DNA): TGCAGTGCTAGAACCCCAGGCGGGAGAAGCTACGAGCAGTACTTC.

This clonotype was counted ten times or more. V usage is TRBV29-1 and J usage is TRBJ2-2; weak D call: TRBD1 (6 bases). Germline CDR1 and CDR2: SQVTM and ANQGSEA. The CDR3 length is 14 residues. Trimming removed 4 bases from V and 1 base from J, with 10 bases in between. The chain's CDR3 is CSVGGPMNTGELFF. In DNA form, the CDR3 reads TGCAGCGTTGGGGGGCCGATGAACACCGGGGAGCTGTTTTTT.

Regarding this clonotype: With a much larger clone just one base away, this may be a read error. The V call is TRBV15, the J call TRBJ1-2; TRBD1 aligns across 7 bases. CDR1 and CDR2 from the germline V gene are LNHNV and YYDKDF (reference sequence). The CDR3 extends over 16 amino acids. CDR3: CATSNFGGLRGDGYSF. CDR3 DNA sequence: TGTGCCACCAGCAATTTTGGGGGGCTCAGGGGGGATGGCTACAGCTTC.

This clonotype was recorded at least ten times. V gene TRBV20-1 combines with J gene TRBJ2-5; 9 positions agree with TRBD2. The ends lost 0 bases at V and 2 bases at J; junction bases unmatched: 7. CDR1 and CDR2 (germline): DFQATT, SNEGSKA (reference sequence). This CDR3 region has 16 residues. The CDR3 here is CSARELGGGVQETQYF. The CDR3 bases are TGCAGTGCTAGAGAGTTGGGCGGGGGGGTTCAAGAGACCCAGTACTTC.

A few counts support this clonotype. The chain is built from TRBV24-1 and TRBJ2-5; 7 positions agree with TRBD2. The CDR3 has 13 residues. Germline values: CDR1 KGHDR, CDR2 SFDVKD. V dropped 7 bases and J dropped 7; count of bases not matched to a gene: 8. Here the CDR3 DNA reads TGTGCCACCAGCCAGCGGGGAGGCATGACCCAGTACTTC. This codes for CATSQRGGMTQYF.

This clonotype was counted ten times or more. The chain recombines TRBV28 with TRBJ2-1; TRBD2 matches at 14 bases. Per germline, CDR1 MDHEN and CDR2 SYDVKM. There are 16 residues in the CDR3. The trim removed 6 bases at V and 7 bases at J, leaving 8 bases unmatched. The CDR3 reads CASSPRLAGGENEQFF. The CDR3, as DNA: TGTGCCAGCAGCCCACGACTAGCGGGAGGGGAAAATGAGCAGTTCTTC.

This clonotype was detected many times. This sequence joins TRBV5-4 and TRBJ2-5, with D maybe TRBD2 (5 bases). The CDR3 sequence is 13 residues long. V lost 6 bases and J lost 5, with 14 bases in between. CDR1 is SGHNT, CDR2 YYREEE, per germline (reference sequence). The CDR3 sequence: CASNQGGLETQYF. CDR3 sequence (DNA): TGTGCCAGCAACCAAGGCGGGTTGGAGACCCAGTACTTC. Supplemented by reference TRBV5-4 and TRBJ2-5, the full variable domain reads ETGVTQSPTHLIKTRGQQVTLRCSSQSGHNTVSWYQQALGQGPQFIFQYYREEENGRGNFPPRFSGLQFPNYSSELNVNALELDDSALYLCASNQGGLETQYFGPGTRLLVL.

The chain has TRBV7-8 and TRBJ1-1; no firm D call. CDR1 and CDR2 from the germline V gene are SGHVS and FQNEAQ. Trimming shortened V by 2 bases and J by 5 bases, and 6 bases separated the two germline ends. The CDR3 covers 12 residues. The CDR3 nucleotides read TGTGCCAGCAGCTTACTGCAGACTGAAGCTTTCTTT. It yields the protein CASSLLQTEAFF.

This clonotype occurred a few times. The V and J genes are TRBV28 and TRBJ1-5; perhaps TRBD1 as D (5 bases). The CDR3 sequence is 15 residues long. CDR1 and CDR2 from the germline V gene are MDHEN and SYDVKM. V shed 0 bases and J shed 4 bases, with 10 bases lying between them. CDR3 residues: CASSLWSAGNQPQHF. The DNA for the CDR3 is TGTGCCAGCAGTTTATGGTCGGCAGGGAATCAGCCCCAGCATTTT.

This chain's CDR3 is CASSQDRARGEKLFF. CDR3 nucleotide sequence: TGCGCCAGCAGCCAAGACAGGGCGCGGGGTGAAAAACTGTTTTTT. V usage is TRBV4-1 and J usage is TRBJ1-4; D may be TRBD1 (5 bases). The V end was cut by 0 bases, the J end by 7 bases, with 12 bases between. CDR3 size: 15 residues. Germline values: CDR1 MGHRA, CDR2 YSYEKL.

The rearrangement links TRBV5-1 to TRBJ1-2, with D uncertain. The CDR3 totals 11 residues. Germline V gives CDR1 SGHRS, CDR2 YFSETQ. The V gene lost 3 bases and the J gene lost 11 bases, with 11 bases spanning the gap. The CDR3 sequence: CASSSRDYYTF. CDR3 DNA sequence: TGCGCCAGCAGCTCGAGGGATTATTACACCTTC.

This clonotype was detected ten times or more. The J gene is TRBJ2-1, the V gene TRBV9; 7 nucleotides match TRBD1. The CDR3 is 15 residues long. Germline V CDR1 and CDR2: SGDLS, YYNGEE. The V and J ends lost 3 bases and 1 base, in that order; junction bases with no gene match: 4. CDR3 nucleotide sequence: TGTGCCAGCAGCGACTACAGGGGTTCCTACAATGAGCAGTTCTTC. Protein product: CASSDYRGSYNEQFF. Combining the CDR3 with reference TRBV9 and TRBJ2-1 gives the whole variable domain DSGVTQTPKHLITATGQRVTLRCSPRSGDLSVYWYQQSLDQGLQFLIQYYNGEERAKGNILERFSAQQFPDLHSELNLSSLELGDSALYFCASSDYRGSYNEQFFGPGTRLTVL.

The table lists this clonotype with many counts. The chain uses TRBV12-3 or TRBV12-4 and TRBJ1-1; D is possibly TRBD1 (6 bases). The CDR3 is 14 residues long. V was cut by 1 base and J by 4 bases, with 10 bases left in between. The CDR3, as DNA: TGTGCCAGCAGTTTAGTGACAGGCGCCACTGAAGCTTTCTTT. Its translation: CASSLVTGATEAFF.

In this sample, this clonotype turned up many times. The V gene is TRBV7-6, the J gene TRBJ2-7, with a possible D match to TRBD1 (6 bases). V lost 4 bases, J lost 4 bases, and 8 bases lay in between. CDR1 is SGHVS and CDR2 is FNYEAQ in the germline V gene. The CDR3 has 12 amino acids. The chain's CDR3 is CASSSGQYEQYF. CDR3 coding DNA: TGTGCCAGCAGCTCAGGACAGTACGAGCAGTACTTC.

The chain links TRBV7-9 to TRBJ1-1, with 7 bases matching TRBD1. The germline gives CDR1 SEHNR, CDR2 FQNEAQ (reference sequence). The CDR3 loop spans 17 amino acids. Losses at the gene ends were 2 bases for V and 3 bases for J; bases not matched to a gene: 12. DNA for the CDR3: TGTGCCAGCAGCTTATGGGGGGAGGGACAGAACTACACTGAAGCTTTCTTT. Its translation is CASSLWGEGQNYTEAFF.

The chain combines TRBV29-1 with TRBJ1-2; 7 positions match TRBD1. This CDR3 comprises 14 residues. Germline trimming cut 6 bases from V and 2 bases from J; bases unmatched to any gene: 9. Germline CDR1 and CDR2: SQVTM and ANQGSEA. The CDR3 is CSVYQTGNNYGYTF. CDR3 DNA sequence: TGCAGCGTCTATCAGACAGGGAACAACTATGGCTACACCTTC.

A word on this clonotype: This clone may be a read error of a much larger clone one base away. The chain links TRBV20-1 to TRBJ1-1; 8 bases match TRBD1. In germline, CDR1 is DFQATT, CDR2 SNEGSKA (reference sequence). There are 16 residues in the CDR3. The CDR3 sequence is CSAREGRGPSNTEALF. In DNA, the CDR3 is TGCAGTGCTAGAGAGGGCAGGGGGCCATCGAACACTGAAGCTCTCTTT.

There are many counts of this clonotype. J is TRBJ2-5 and V is TRBV11-1, with 9 bases aligning to TRBD2. The trim removed 5 bases at V and 5 bases at J, leaving 9 bases unmatched. CDR1 is SGHAT and CDR2 is FQDESV in the germline V gene (reference sequence). The CDR3 runs 15 residues. The CDR3 here is CASSPMVAGAETQYF. The CDR3 DNA reads as TGTGCCAGCAGCCCAATGGTAGCGGGAGCGGAGACCCAGTACTTC.

This clonotype was counted at least ten times. This sequence joins TRBV6-1 and TRBJ2-7; a possible D gene is TRBD1 (5 bases). The CDR3 extends over 13 amino acids. Germline loops: CDR1 MNHNS, CDR2 SASEGT. Trimming cost V 10 bases and J 2 bases, with 15 bases left between them. The CDR3 spells CATTRTFPYEQYF. The CDR3 nucleotides are TGTGCCACCACAAGGACATTTCCCTACGAGCAGTACTTC.

V is TRBV28 and J is TRBJ1-1; D gene uncertain. V was shortened by 6 bases and J by 9 bases, with 20 bases between the two germline ends. CDR1 and CDR2 (germline): MDHEN, SYDVKM. The CDR3 sequence is 14 residues long. CDR3 DNA sequence: TGTGCCAGCAGGTCACGGGGTAGGTCGGAGAAAGCTTTCTTT. Amino acids: CASRSRGRSEKAFF.

The sample holds many counts of this clonotype. The V call is TRBV7-9, the J call TRBJ1-6; 8 nucleotides match TRBD1. The CDR3 totals 15 residues. CDR1 and CDR2 (germline): SEHNR, FQNEAQ (reference sequence). Unmatched junction bases numbered 7, after V lost 5 bases and J lost 7 bases. CDR3 coding DNA: TGTGCCAGCAGCCCAAGGACAGGGACCAATTCACCCCTCCACTTT. Protein sequence: CASSPRTGTNSPLHF.